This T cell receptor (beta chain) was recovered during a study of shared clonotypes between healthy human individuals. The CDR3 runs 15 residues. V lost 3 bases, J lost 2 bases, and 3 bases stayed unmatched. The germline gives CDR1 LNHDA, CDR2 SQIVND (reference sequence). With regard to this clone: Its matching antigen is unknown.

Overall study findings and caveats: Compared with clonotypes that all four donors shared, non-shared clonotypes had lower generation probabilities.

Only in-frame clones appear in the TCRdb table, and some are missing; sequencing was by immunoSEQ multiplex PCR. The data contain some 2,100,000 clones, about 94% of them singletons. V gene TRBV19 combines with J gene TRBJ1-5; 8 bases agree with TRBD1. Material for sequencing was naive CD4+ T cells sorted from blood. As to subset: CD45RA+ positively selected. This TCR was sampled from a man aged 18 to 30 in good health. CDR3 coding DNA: TGTGCCAGTAGTATTGAACAGGGGGGCAATCAGCCCCAGCATTTT. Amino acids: CASSIEQGGNQPQHF.